This TCR beta chain was profiled in a study of identical twins. From germline, CDR1 is LGHNA and CDR2 YNFKEQ. Unmatched junction bases numbered 16, after V lost 2 bases and J lost 7 bases. This CDR3 has 19 amino acids. This clonotype has just a few counts. Its antigen remains unidentified. Broader study findings: For zero-insertion analyses, partial confounding could come from invariant MAIT and iNKT cells.

TCRdb re-analysed the 5' RACE reads in MiXCR, keeping a single row per CDR3 protein. The table has 500,000 to 550,000 distinct CDR3 sequences, 22% seen once; the top ten hold 0.8% to 1%. This same sample was also taken into another study, of T cells expressing NK-cell markers. This second study says: Seven donors tested HCMV-seropositive and one tested seronegative among the eight sequenced. Of CD8+ T cells, roughly 1.0-8% belonged to dominant NKG2C+ clonotypes in five or six donors. Researchers report these clonotypes also headed the CD3+CD56-NKG2C+ fraction in a few donors.

The sequencing input was CD4+ T cells sorted from blood. The TCR sequence derives from a woman aged 18-35 years in good health. The V call is TRBV4-2, the J call TRBJ2-1, with 11 nucleotides matching TRBD2. CDR3 in amino acids: CASSQSKSPLASGGNEQFF. Written as DNA, the CDR3 is TGTGCCAGCAGCCAAAGCAAAAGTCCCTTGGCTAGCGGGGGGAATGAGCAGTTCTTC.